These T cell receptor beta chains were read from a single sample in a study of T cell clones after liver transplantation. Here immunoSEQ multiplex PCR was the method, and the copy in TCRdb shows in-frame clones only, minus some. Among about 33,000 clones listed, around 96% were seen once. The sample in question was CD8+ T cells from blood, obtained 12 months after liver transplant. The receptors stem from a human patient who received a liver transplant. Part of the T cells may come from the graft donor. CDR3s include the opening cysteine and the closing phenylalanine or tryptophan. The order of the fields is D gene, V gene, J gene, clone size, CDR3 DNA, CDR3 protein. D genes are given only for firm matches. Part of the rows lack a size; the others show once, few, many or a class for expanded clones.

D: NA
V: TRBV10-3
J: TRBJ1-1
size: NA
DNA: TGTGCCATCAGTGAGGCAGGGTACACTGAAGCTTTCTTT
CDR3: CAISEAGYTEAFF

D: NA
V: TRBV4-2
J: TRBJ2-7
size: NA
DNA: TGTGCCAGCAGCCAAGTGGGCCTAGAGGCCTTCTACGAGCAGTACTTC
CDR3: CASSQVGLEAFYEQYF

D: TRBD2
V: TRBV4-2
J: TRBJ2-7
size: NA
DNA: TGTGCCAGCAGCCAAGAGGCTAGCGGGAGATCCTACGAGCAGTACTTC
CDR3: CASSQEASGRSYEQYF

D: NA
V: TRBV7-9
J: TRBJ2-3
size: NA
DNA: TGTGCCGCAAGGCAGGGCGGCGCGGGAACTAGCACAGATACGCAGTATTTT
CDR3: CAARQGGAGTSTDTQYF

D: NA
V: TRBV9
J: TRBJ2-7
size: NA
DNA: TGTGCCAGCAGCGTAGAGGACGGTAGCTCCTACGAGCAGTACTTC
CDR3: CASSVEDGSSYEQYF

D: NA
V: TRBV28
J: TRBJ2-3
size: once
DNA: TGTGCCAGCAGGGAGTCAGCTAGCACAGATACGCAGTATTTT
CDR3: CASRESASTDTQYF

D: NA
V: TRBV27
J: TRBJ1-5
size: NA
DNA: TGTGCCAGCAGTTTATCGTGGTCTGTCGGCAATCAGCCCCAGCATTTT
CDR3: CASSLSWSVGNQPQHF

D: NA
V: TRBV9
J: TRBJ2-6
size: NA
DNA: TGTGCCAGCAGCGTAAGGGCGGGGACTTCTGGGGCCAACGTCCTGACTTTC
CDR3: CASSVRAGTSGANVLTF

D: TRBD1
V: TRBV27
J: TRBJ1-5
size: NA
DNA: TGTGCCAGCAGTTCCCAGGGGGCGCGCAATCAGCCCCAGCATTTT
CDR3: CASSSQGARNQPQHF

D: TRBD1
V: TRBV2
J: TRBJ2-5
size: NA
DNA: TGTGCCAGCAGTGACCCAATCCAAGACAGGGACCAAGAGACCCAGTACTTC
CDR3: CASSDPIQDRDQETQYF

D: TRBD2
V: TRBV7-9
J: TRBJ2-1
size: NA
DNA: TGTGCCAGCAGCCGCCGACCAGCGGGAGGGAGAGATGAGCAGTTCTTC
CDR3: CASSRRPAGGRDEQFF

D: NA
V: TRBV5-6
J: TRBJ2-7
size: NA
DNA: TGTGCCAGCAGCTTTGGGGTTAACGAGCAGTACTTC
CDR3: CASSFGVNEQYF

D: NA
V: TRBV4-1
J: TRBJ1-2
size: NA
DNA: TGCGCCAGCAGCCCTGAAACTCCGAACTATGGCTACACCTTC
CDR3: CASSPETPNYGYTF

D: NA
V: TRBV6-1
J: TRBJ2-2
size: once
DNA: TGTGCCAGCAGTGAAAGAGGACTCCCAATCGGGGAGCTGTTTTTT
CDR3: CASSERGLPIGELFF

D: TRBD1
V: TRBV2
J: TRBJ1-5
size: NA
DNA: TGTGCCAGCAGTGTGACAGGGGCGGAGCAGCCCCAGCATTTT
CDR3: CASSVTGAEQPQHF

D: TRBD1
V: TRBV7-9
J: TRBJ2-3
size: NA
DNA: TGTGCCAGCAGCGGAATACAGGGGACGACAGATACGCAGTATTTT
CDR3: CASSGIQGTTDTQYF

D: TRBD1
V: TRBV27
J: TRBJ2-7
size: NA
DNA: TGTGCCAGCAGTTTACAGGGGGCAGCCGAGCAGTACTTC
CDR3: CASSLQGAAEQYF

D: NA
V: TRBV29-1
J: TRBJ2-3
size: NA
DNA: TGCAGCGGGGGAGATACGCAGTATTTT
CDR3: CSGGDTQYF

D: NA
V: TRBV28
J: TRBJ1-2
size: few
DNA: TGTGCCAGCAGTTTGCGGGGCACAGGCATTGGCTACACCTTC
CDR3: CASSLRGTGIGYTF

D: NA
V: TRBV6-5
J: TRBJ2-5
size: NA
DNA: TGTGCCTGCCCGGGGGAAAGTAGGCGAGAGACCCAGTACTTC
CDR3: CACPGESRRETQYF

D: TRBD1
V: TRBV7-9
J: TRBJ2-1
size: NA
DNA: TGTGCCAGCAGCCCCCAAGGGACAGGCACGAGCTCCTACAATGAGCAGTTCTTC
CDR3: CASSPQGTGTSSYNEQFF

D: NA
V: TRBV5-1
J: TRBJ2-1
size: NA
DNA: TGCGCCAGCAGTTGGCCCCACCAGGGGTCGGAGTCCTACGATGAGCAGTTCTTC
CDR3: CASSWPHQGSESYDEQFF